The 3 T cell receptor beta chains presented below share a single source sample, sequenced in a study of cytomegalovirus exposure and HLA in healthy donors (dated by TCRdb to the late 2010s). The library was obtained by the immunoSEQ multiplex PCR assay. For the multiplex PCR, a mixture combining 60 forward primers for TCR Vbeta segments and 13 reverse primers for TCR Jbeta segments was used. What TCRdb holds here is the immuneACCESS table cut down to in-frame rearrangements. Part of the clones is not present; checked against another copy, under half of the missing clones reflect an unresolved V gene, and the others are unexplained. The sample profile shows roughly 140,000 clones; around 60% of them were found once. The top ten clones comprise 6% to 8.5% of the sample. The material sequenced was PBMCs. The receptor set was obtained from a woman in her fifties or sixties in good health and CMV-seropositive.

The rearrangement links TRBV28 to TRBJ1-5, with D hard to call. The germline V gene encodes CDR1 MDHEN and CDR2 SYDVKM. Trimming removed 5 bases from V and 6 bases from J, with 11 bases in between. The CDR3 consists of 13 residues. CDR3 bases: TGTGCCAGCAGTCTTTTCCGCAGTCAGCCCCAGCATTTT. It is translated as CASSLFRSQPQHF. The full variable domain, its missing parts supplied by reference TRBV28 and TRBJ1-5, is DVKVTQSSRYLVKRTGEKVFLECVQDMDHENMFWYRQDPGLGLRLIYFSYDVKMKEKGDIPEGYSVSREKKERFSLILESASTNQTSMYLCASSLFRSQPQHFGDGTRLSIL.

The rearrangement links TRBV28 to TRBJ2-5, with 7 bases lining up with TRBD2. The CDR3 runs to 13 residues. V lost 6 bases to trimming and J lost 5 bases; unmatched junction nucleotides: 6. Germline V CDR1 and CDR2: MDHEN, SYDVKM. CDR3 amino acids: CASSRSGTETQYF. CDR3 nucleotide sequence: TGTGCCAGCAGCCGAAGCGGGACGGAGACCCAGTACTTC.

The V gene is TRBV19, the J gene TRBJ1-5; 8 bases fit TRBD1. Germline assignment: CDR1 LNHDA and CDR2 SQIVND (reference sequence). This CDR3 has 14 residues. V trimming: 7 bases; J trimming: 7 bases; junction bases outside the gene matches: 9. The CDR3 DNA follows: TGTGCCAGTAACATACAGGGGGTAAGGCAGCCCCAGCATTTT. Amino acids: CASNIQGVRQPQHF.